Presented here are 27 T cell receptor beta chains from one specimen sequenced in a study of OX40 agonist ivuxolimab in advanced cancers. Sequencing was performed with immunoSEQ multiplex PCR; in TCRdb, only in-frame clones are kept and a portion is missing. Counted here are approximately 60,000 clones, 84% occurring once; the ten biggest clones make up more than 8%. Specimen: CD4+ or CD8+ T cells sorted from blood, collected in a trial of the OX40 agonist ivuxolimab. These receptors originate from an adult with an advanced solid tumor such as melanoma, head and neck, liver or kidney cancer.

The chain combines TRBV27 with TRBJ2-5; D call uncertain. The J call could be wrong; TRBJ2-7 is a better fit for the DNA end. The CDR3 is 15 amino acids. Germline CDR1 MNHEY, CDR2 SMNVEV (reference sequence). The CDR3 DNA reads as TGTGCCAGCAGTTTTCAGGCCTTCAGCTCCTACGAGCAGTACTTC. Protein sequence: CASSFQAFSSYEQYF.

V and J are TRBV7-8 and TRBJ2-7, with D perhaps matching TRBD1 (6 bases). Germline V CDR1 and CDR2: SGHVS, FQNEAQ. This CDR3 has 16 residues. Trimming shortened V by 1 base and J by 3 bases, and 16 bases separated the two germline ends. CDR3 DNA: TGTGCCAGCAGCTTAGTAGCCAGGACAGAACTCTACGAGCAGTACTTC. It translates to CASSLVARTELYEQYF.

This rearrangement joins TRBV21-1 to TRBJ2-7; the table's D call of TRBD2 was not tested on the DNA. TRBV21-1 is classified as a pseudogene. The CDR3 runs 15 residues. CDR3 sequence reads: CASSKSCGGPYEQYF. In DNA, the CDR3 is TGTGCCAGCAGCAAATCCTGCGGGGGACCCTACGAGCAGTACTTC.

This chain connects TRBV4-3 to TRBJ2-2; D may be TRBD1 or TRBD2 (5 bases each). This CDR3 contains 16 residues. Germline V lookup: CDR1 LGHNA, CDR2 YSLEER. V lost 1 base, J lost 2 bases, and 11 bases lay in between. CDR3 in amino acids: CASSQVWDVNTGELFF. The CDR3 nucleotides are TGCGCCAGCAGCCAAGTGTGGGACGTTAACACCGGGGAGCTGTTTTTT.

V is TRBV27 and J is TRBJ2-2, with D tentatively TRBD1 or TRBD2 (5 bases each). This CDR3 is built from 14 residues. V was shortened by 2 bases and J by 3 bases, with 7 bases between the two germline ends. Per germline, CDR1 MNHEY and CDR2 SMNVEV (reference sequence). The chain's CDR3 is CASSLTGHTGELFF. Written as DNA, the CDR3 is TGTGCCAGCAGTTTAACGGGACACACCGGGGAGCTGTTTTTT.

The rearrangement links TRBV10-3 to TRBJ1-4, with D possibly being TRBD1 (6 bases). Trimming stripped 7 bases from V and 7 bases from J, with 19 bases between. Germline assignment: CDR1 ENHRY and CDR2 SYGVKD. CDR3 size: 15 residues. The CDR3 spells CAIKSGVLGGEKLFF. The CDR3 coding sequence is TGTGCCATCAAGAGTGGAGTGCTAGGGGGTGAAAAACTGTTTTTT.

This chain uses TRBV5-1 with TRBJ2-4, with no clear D. The V end was cut by 0 bases, the J end by 0 bases, with 13 bases between. From germline, CDR1 is SGHRS and CDR2 YFSETQ. The CDR3 covers 17 residues. The CDR3 sequence: CASSLEGSALAKNIQYF. CDR3 bases: TGCGCCAGCAGCTTGGAAGGGTCAGCTTTAGCCAAAAACATTCAGTACTTC.

The chain joins TRBV6-6 to TRBJ2-2, with 7 bases fitting TRBD1. The junction had 5 bases not matched to a gene; V was cut back by 5 bases and J by 5 bases. CDR1 and CDR2 from the germline V gene are MNHNY and SVGAGI (reference sequence). The CDR3 runs 14 residues. Written as DNA, the CDR3 is TGTGCCAGCAGTACAGACAGGGAAACCGGGGAGCTGTTTTTT. This encodes CASSTDRETGELFF.

The V gene is TRBV2, the J gene TRBJ2-5; TRBD1 matches 9 bases. V was clipped by 6 bases and J by 5 bases; unmatched bases: 1. The CDR3 totals 12 residues. Germline values: CDR1 SNHLY, CDR2 FYNNEI. Here the CDR3 reads CASSGTGETQYF. The CDR3 DNA sequence: TGTGCCAGCAGCGGGACAGGGGAGACCCAGTACTTC.

The J gene is TRBJ1-1, the V gene TRBV4-2; 7 positions agree with TRBD1. Germline CDR1 is LGHNA and CDR2 is YNFKEQ. This CDR3 has 15 residues. The trim removed 2 bases at V and 1 base at J, leaving 4 bases unmatched. The chain's CDR3 is CASSQMNRGNTEAFF. CDR3 nucleotide sequence: TGTGCCAGCAGCCAAATGAACAGGGGGAACACTGAAGCTTTCTTT.

The rearrangement joins TRBV11-3 to TRBJ1-3; the D is unclear. Germline lookup yields CDR1 SGHNT and CDR2 YENEEA. Trimming took off 2 bases at V and 0 bases at J, with 8 bases between the two ends. The CDR3 runs to 15 residues. CDR3 sequence reads: CASSLKTYSGNTIYF. The DNA of the CDR3 is TGTGCCAGCAGCTTAAAGACTTACTCTGGAAACACCATATATTTT.

The J gene is TRBJ2-1, the V gene TRBV5-1, with D maybe TRBD1 (5 bases). The V end was cut by 4 bases, the J end by 4 bases, with 15 bases between. The CDR3 spans 15 residues. Germline V gene data show CDR1 as SGHRS and CDR2 as YFSETQ. CDR3 DNA sequence: TGCGCCAGCAGCCCAGCAGACAGTCTTTACAATGAGCAGTTCTTC. Translating gives CASSPADSLYNEQFF.

The genes are TRBV5-1 and TRBJ1-4, with D perhaps TRBD1 (6 bases). CDR1 is SGHRS, CDR2 YFSETQ, per germline. V was cut by 4 bases and J by 7 bases, with 17 bases left in between. This CDR3 spans 15 amino acids. CDR3 sequence reads: CASSQGGGGSEKLFF. The DNA for the CDR3 is TGCGCCAGCAGCCAAGGAGGGGGTGGTAGTGAAAAACTGTTTTTT. The entire variable domain, with the rest obtained from reference TRBV5-1 and TRBJ1-4, is as follows: KAGVTQTPRYLIKTRGQQVTLSCSPISGHRSVSWYQQTPGQGLQFLFEYFSETQRNKGNFPGRFSGRQFSNSRSEMNVSTLELGDSALYLCASSQGGGGSEKLFFGSGTQLSVL.

V is TRBV14 and J is TRBJ1-4; no definite D call. V shed 3 bases and J shed 3 bases, with 14 bases lying between them. The CDR3 loop spans 16 amino acids. CDR1 and CDR2 from the germline V gene are SGHDN and FVKESK. The CDR3, as DNA: TGTGCCAGCAGCCAGTTGAGACATACAGCTAATGAAAAACTGTTTTTT. Its translation is CASSQLRHTANEKLFF.

The chain uses TRBV7-2 and TRBJ2-5; 7 bases are shared with TRBD2. The CDR3 contains 16 residues. The germline V gene encodes CDR1 SGHTA and CDR2 FQGNSA. Losses at the gene ends were 2 bases for V and 1 base for J; bases not matched to a gene: 7. The CDR3 here is CASSLNEAGRQETQYF. For the CDR3, the DNA is TGTGCCAGCAGCTTAAATGAAGCGGGACGCCAAGAGACCCAGTACTTC.

The chain employs TRBV7-3 and TRBJ2-5, with 7 bases matching TRBD2. J lost 5 bases, V lost 5 bases, and 11 bases had no gene match. The CDR3 sequence is 15 residues long. Germline assignment: CDR1 SGHTA and CDR2 FQGTGA. The DNA for the CDR3 is TGTGCCAGCAGCGTTGGGACCTCGGGAGGTGAGACCCAGTACTTC. Translation gives CASSVGTSGGETQYF.

V usage is TRBV6-1 and J usage is TRBJ1-4, with a tentative D call TRBD1 (5 bases). This CDR3 region has 13 residues. Trimming shortened V by 3 bases and J by 7 bases, and 9 bases separated the two germline ends. Germline loops: CDR1 MNHNS, CDR2 SASEGT. CDR3 sequence reads: CASSDEGVEKLFF. The CDR3 DNA follows: TGTGCCAGCAGTGACGAAGGGGTTGAAAAACTGTTTTTT.

V is TRBV19 and J is TRBJ2-3; no firm D call. The CDR3 extends over 12 amino acids. Deletions cut 7 bases from V and 0 bases from J, with 5 bases between. Germline CDR1 reads LNHDA; CDR2 reads SQIVND (reference sequence). CDR3 nucleotides: TGTGCCAGTAAAGAGAGCACAGATACGCAGTATTTT. Translated: CASKESTDTQYF. The entire variable domain, with the rest obtained from reference TRBV19 and TRBJ2-3, is as follows: DGGITQSPKYLFRKEGQNVTLSCEQNLNHDAMYWYRQDPGQGLRLIYYSQIVNDFQKGDIAEGYSVSREKKESFPLTVTSAQKNPTAFYLCASKESTDTQYFGPGTRLTVL.

This clone was seen only once. The chain carries TRBV14 and TRBJ2-1, with D possibly TRBD2 on 6 matching bases. CDR1 is SGHDN and CDR2 is FVKESK in the germline V gene. V was pared by 3 bases and J by 7 bases, with 10 bases between. This CDR3 spans 13 amino acids. The CDR3 is CASSQLGTNEQFF. The CDR3 coding sequence is TGTGCCAGCAGCCAGCTCGGGACTAATGAGCAGTTCTTC. Filled out from reference TRBV14 and TRBJ2-1, the complete variable domain reads EAGVTQFPSHSVIEKGQTVTLRCDPISGHDNLYWYRRVMGKEIKFLLHFVKESKQDESGMPNNRFLAERTGGTYSTLKVQPAELEDSGVYFCASSQLGTNEQFFGPGTRLTVL.

This clone was counted a single time. V is TRBV7-9 and J is TRBJ2-1; D is unresolved. CDR3 size: 13 residues. CDR1 and CDR2 from the germline V gene are SEHNR and FQNEAQ (reference sequence). Trimming left V 5 bases short and J 6 bases short, with 11 bases between. CDR3 amino acids: CASSPPDGNEQFF. Written as DNA, the CDR3 is TGTGCCAGCAGCCCCCCGGACGGCAATGAGCAGTTCTTC. The whole variable domain, remainder taken from reference TRBV7-9 and TRBJ2-1, is DTGVSQNPRHKITKRGQNVTFRCDPISEHNRLYWYRQTLGQGPEFLTYFQNEAQLEKSRLLSDRFSAERPKGSFSTLEIQRTEQGDSAMYLCASSPPDGNEQFFGPGTRLTVL.

The genes are TRBV7-9 and TRBJ2-3; TRBD2 matches 13 bases. CDR3 size: 18 residues. Trimming removed 5 bases from V and 4 bases from J; junction bases left unmatched: 12. CDR1 and CDR2 from the germline V gene are SEHNR and FQNEAQ (reference sequence). CDR3 region: CASSPPFRLAGGADTQYF. The CDR3 nucleotides are TGTGCCAGCAGCCCTCCATTTCGACTAGCGGGAGGAGCAGATACGCAGTATTTT.

The chain carries TRBV10-3 and TRBJ1-2; perhaps TRBD1 as D (6 bases). The CDR3 loop spans 13 amino acids. The germline CDR1 and CDR2 sequences are ENHRY and SYGVKD. Trimming left V 6 bases short and J 4 bases short, with 12 bases between. CDR3 protein: CAIRGGTGYGYTF. In nucleotides, the CDR3 is TGTGCCATCAGAGGGGGTACAGGCTATGGCTACACCTTC.

The chain couples TRBV7-3 to TRBJ2-2, with TRBD2 matching over 11 bases. V lost 5 bases, J lost 6 bases, and 2 bases stayed unmatched. Germline V gene sequence: CDR1 SGHTA, CDR2 FQGTGA. This CDR3 is built from 14 residues. The DNA of the CDR3 is TGTGCCAGCAGCGGGACTAGCGGTCCCGGGGAGCTGTTTTTT. Protein product: CASSGTSGPGELFF. The full variable domain, in which reference TRBV7-3 and TRBJ2-2 provide the parts outside the CDR3, is GAGVSQTPSNKVTEKGKYVELRCDPISGHTALYWYRQSLGQGPEFLIYFQGTGAADDSGLPNDRFFAVRPEGSVSTLKIQRTERGDSAVYLCASSGTSGPGELFFGEGSRLTVL.

The chain links TRBV6-6 to TRBJ2-1; D unclear. V was trimmed by 6 bases and J by 0 bases, leaving 12 bases between them. The CDR3 extends over 15 amino acids. Germline V gives CDR1 MNHNY, CDR2 SVGAGI (reference sequence). CDR3: CASSDPPSSYNEQFF. The CDR3, as DNA: TGTGCCAGCAGCGACCCCCCGAGCTCCTACAATGAGCAGTTCTTC.

The chain combines TRBV19 with TRBJ2-7, with 10 bases lining up with TRBD1. The ends lost 0 bases at V and 3 bases at J; junction bases unmatched: 8. From germline, CDR1 is LNHDA and CDR2 SQIVND (reference sequence). This CDR3 is 17 amino acids long. Here the CDR3 reads CASSIDPRTGGSYEQYF. CDR3 bases: TGTGCCAGTAGTATAGACCCCCGGACAGGGGGGAGCTACGAGCAGTACTTC.

This chain connects TRBV25-1 to TRBJ2-5, with 7 positions matching TRBD1. Trimming removed 4 bases from V and 0 bases from J; junction bases left unmatched: 5. Germline V CDR1 and CDR2: MGHDK, SYGVNS. The CDR3 contains 15 residues. CDR3 residues: CASSATGSYQETQYF. CDR3 bases: TGTGCCAGCAGTGCGACAGGGTCGTACCAAGAGACCCAGTACTTC. Looking up the rest from reference TRBV25-1 and TRBJ2-5 gives the full variable domain: EADIYQTPRYLVIGTGKKITLECSQTMGHDKMYWYQQDPGMELHLIHYSYGVNSTEKGDLSSESTVSRIRTEHFPLTLESARPSHTSQYLCASSATGSYQETQYFGPGTRLLVL.

The CDR3 coding sequence is TGTGCCACCAGCAGAGGACAGGGGAACACTGAAGCTTTCTTT. This encodes CATSRGQGNTEAFF. This chain joins TRBV15 and TRBJ1-1; 7 bases fit TRBD1. This CDR3 spans 14 amino acids. Trimming at V came to 1 base and at J to 1 base, leaving 0 bases not matched to a gene. CDR1 is LNHNV and CDR2 is YYDKDF in the germline V gene (reference sequence).